This is a list of T cell receptor beta chains from one sample in a study of blood T cell repertoires in COVID-19. Profiling relied on immunoSEQ multiplex PCR, and the TCRdb table lists in-frame clones only, not all of them. The sample records under 65,000 clones, approximately 78% being singletons. Specimen: peripheral blood. These receptors were taken from a man aged 60-69 years with COVID-19, enrolled during active disease. Both conserved end residues are part of each CDR3. Fields, in order: V gene, D gene, J gene, clone size, CDR3 protein, CDR3 DNA. D genes are given only for firm matches. The listing skips clone size in some rows; elsewhere it reads once, few, many or a size class.

TRBV7-9,TRBD1,TRBJ1-1,.,CASSLANDRVRAFF,TGTGCCAGCAGCTTAGCAAACGACAGGGTGCGTGCTTTCTTT
TRBV5-1,.,TRBJ2-7,.,CASSPDGKGEQYF,TGCGCCAGCAGCCCGGACGGGAAGGGCGAGCAGTACTTC
TRBV27,.,TRBJ2-7,.,CASRATGGGFYEQYF,TGTGCCAGCAGAGCCACAGGGGGGGGGTTCTACGAGCAGTACTTC
TRBV5-1,.,TRBJ2-2,.,CASSLGQNTGELFF,TGCGCCAGCAGCTTGGGACAGAACACCGGGGAGCTGTTTTTT
TRBV7-9,.,TRBJ1-5,.,CASSLTGANQPQHF,TGTGCCAGCAGCCTGACAGGCGCAAATCAGCCCCAGCATTTT
TRBV2,.,TRBJ1-5,few,CASRAGVSNQPQHF,TGTGCCAGCAGGGCAGGGGTTAGCAATCAGCCCCAGCATTTT
TRBV30,.,TRBJ1-5,few,CAWSVVDFPGQPQHF,TGTGCCTGGAGTGTAGTGGACTTCCCTGGTCAGCCCCAGCATTTT
TRBV19,TRBD2,TRBJ2-7,few,CASSIPGTSLYEQYF,TGTGCCAGTAGTATACCCGGGACTAGTCTGTACGAGCAGTACTTC
TRBV5-1,.,TRBJ1-2,.,CASSSQGAGYNYGYTF,TGCGCCAGCAGCTCCCAAGGTGCAGGCTATAACTATGGCTACACCTTC
TRBV7-9,.,TRBJ2-5,.,CASRLPPGLQLETQYF,TGTGCCAGCCGACTCCCGCCGGGATTGCAGCTAGAGACCCAGTACTTC
TRBV6-2/TRBV6-3,TRBD1,TRBJ2-1,once,CASSYSRRTGKINEQFF,TGTGCCAGCAGTTACTCGAGACGGACAGGGAAGATTAATGAGCAGTTCTTC
TRBV25-1,.,TRBJ1-5,.,CASQSGNQPQHF,TGTGCCAGCCAGAGCGGCAATCAGCCCCAGCATTTT
TRBV20-1,.,TRBJ2-5,.,CSASGQVQETQYF,TGCAGTGCTAGTGGCCAGGTCCAAGAGACCCAGTACTTC
TRBV25-1,TRBD1,TRBJ2-5,.,CASSESDRGRETQYF,TGTGCCAGCAGTGAATCGGACAGGGGAAGAGAGACCCAGTACTTC
TRBV6-5,.,TRBJ1-2,once,CASSYSNRGFGYTF,TGTGCCAGCAGTTACTCGAATAGGGGCTTTGGCTACACCTTC
TRBV3-1/TRBV3-2,.,TRBJ2-1,.,CASSQGTSFSYNEQFF,TGTGCCAGCAGCCAGGGAACTAGCTTCTCCTACAATGAGCAGTTCTTC
TRBV6-5,.,TRBJ1-2,.,CASSRRTANYGYTF,TGTGCCAGCAGCCGGCGGACAGCTAACTATGGCTACACCTTC
TRBV4-1,.,TRBJ1-6,.,CASSQSPGLNSPLHF,TGCGCCAGCAGCCAAAGCCCGGGACTTAATTCACCCCTCCACTTT
TRBV4-3,TRBD2,TRBJ2-1,.,CASSHRGGSYNEQFF,TGCGCCAGCAGCCACCGCGGGGGCTCCTACAATGAGCAGTTCTTC
TRBV4-2,TRBD1,TRBJ1-2,.,CASSQDPAGTGGYTF,TGTGCCAGCAGCCAAGACCCCGCCGGGACAGGGGGCTACACCTTC
TRBV10-3,TRBD2,TRBJ2-7,.,CAISDSGASSYEQYF,TGTGCCATCAGTGATAGCGGGGCCAGCTCCTACGAGCAGTACTTC